This T cell receptor (beta chain) is drawn from a study of blood T cell repertoires in COVID-19. Study as a whole: Spain, Italy and the United States supplied samples that represented acute and convalescent COVID-19. PBMCs, B-cell-depleted T cells, or T cells were the source of the cDNA or gDNA that made up the material.

The CDR3 extends over 14 amino acids. Germline CDR1 is SGHTA and CDR2 is FQGNSA. Trimming took off 1 base at V and 7 bases at J, with 14 bases between the two ends. Per the original methods: Estimated nucleated cell counts came from reference gene primer amplification. Assay: immunoSEQ multiplex PCR; the TCRdb copy retains only in-frame clones and omits some. V and J calls and clone size are those listed in that table; D and trimming were worked out from the DNA. The repertoire holds over 60,000 clones, with more than 80% as singletons. The receptor was isolated from a woman of 80 years or more with active COVID-19. The rearrangement links TRBV7-2 to TRBJ2-7; weak D call: TRBD1 (5 bases). The sample consisted of peripheral blood. The CDR3 DNA reads as TGTGCCAGCAGCTTAGGACAGTGGTCGAAAGAGCAGTACTTC. This translates into CASSLGQWSKEQYF.